This TCR beta chain was observed in a study of cytomegalovirus exposure and HLA in healthy donors. Regarding the study as a whole: Earlier findings revealed that most TCR beta V segments proved productive either about 87% or about 30% of the time. Researchers counted about 150 TCR beta chains as cytomegalovirus-associated. The authors later found HLA-associated TCR beta chains more clonally expanded than equally common others.

PCR employed 60 Vbeta and 13 Jbeta primers. Sequencing used immunoSEQ multiplex PCR; TCRdb keeps in-frame clones, though not all of them. Its table records around 140,000 clones. Germline assignment: CDR1 SGHTA and CDR2 FQGTGA. V lost 5 bases and J lost 2, with 13 bases in between. There are 15 residues in the CDR3. In regard to this clone: What it recognizes is unknown.

The chain has TRBV7-3 and TRBJ2-1; a weak D match, TRBD2 (5 bases). This TCR was sampled from a woman aged 40 to 50 in good health and CMV-seronegative. The source material was PBMCs. CDR3 DNA: TGTGCCAGCAGCGCAAGCGGATTTCCCTACAATGAGCAGTTCTTC. It yields the protein CASSASGFPYNEQFF.